This T cell receptor (beta chain) was documented in a study of regulatory T cells in long-lasting Graves disease. Arm-PCR of CDR3 regions and iRepertoire HTBI primers were the basis on which TCR beta libraries were built. TCRdb called the multiplex PCR reads again in MiXCR, with one record for every CDR3 protein. The sample lists roughly 490,000 distinct CDR3 sequences, around a fifth occurring once. Noted time point: persistent/refractory GD, antithyroid drugs over 5 years with positive TRAb. PBMC RNA served as the TCR library source. Graves' disease diagnosis followed American Thyroid Association guidelines. Only a few counts were recorded for this clonotype. Its antigen is unidentified. Study results and limitations: The study found persistent patients shared more public clonotypes (roughly 2,800) than new patients (nearly 1,000). Examination was confined to peripheral blood, excluding thyroid tissue. Persistent disease samples used TRBV28, TRBJ1-2 and TRBJ2-5 preferentially.

CDR3 length equals 14 residues. Trimming at V came to 5 bases and at J to 5 bases, leaving 7 bases not matched to a gene. CDR1 LNHDA and CDR2 SQIVND come from the germline V gene (reference sequence). Sequences were derived from peripheral blood mononuclear cells (PBMCs), sampled when the disease was refractory, from a patient treated with antithyroid drugs. The chain has TRBV19 and TRBJ2-7; 9 bases align to TRBD1. The receptor was derived from a female donor with Graves disease. CDR3 amino acids: CASSHGTGTNEQYF. The CDR3 DNA follows: TGTGCCAGTAGTCACGGGACAGGGACAAACGAGCAGTACTTC.